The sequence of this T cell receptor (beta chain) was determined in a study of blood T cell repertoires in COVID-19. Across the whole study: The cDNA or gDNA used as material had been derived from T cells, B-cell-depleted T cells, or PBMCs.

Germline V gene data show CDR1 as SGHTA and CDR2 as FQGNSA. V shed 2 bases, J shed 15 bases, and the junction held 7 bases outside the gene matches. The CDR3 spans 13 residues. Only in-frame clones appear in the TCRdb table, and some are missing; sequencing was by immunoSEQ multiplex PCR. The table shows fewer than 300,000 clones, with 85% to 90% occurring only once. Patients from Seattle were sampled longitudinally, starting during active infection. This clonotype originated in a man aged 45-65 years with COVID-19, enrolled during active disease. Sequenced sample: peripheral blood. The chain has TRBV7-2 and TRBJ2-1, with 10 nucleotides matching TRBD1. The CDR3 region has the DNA TGTGCCAGCAGCTTATCGACAGGGGGCGTAGCGTTCTTC. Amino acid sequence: CASSLSTGGVAFF.